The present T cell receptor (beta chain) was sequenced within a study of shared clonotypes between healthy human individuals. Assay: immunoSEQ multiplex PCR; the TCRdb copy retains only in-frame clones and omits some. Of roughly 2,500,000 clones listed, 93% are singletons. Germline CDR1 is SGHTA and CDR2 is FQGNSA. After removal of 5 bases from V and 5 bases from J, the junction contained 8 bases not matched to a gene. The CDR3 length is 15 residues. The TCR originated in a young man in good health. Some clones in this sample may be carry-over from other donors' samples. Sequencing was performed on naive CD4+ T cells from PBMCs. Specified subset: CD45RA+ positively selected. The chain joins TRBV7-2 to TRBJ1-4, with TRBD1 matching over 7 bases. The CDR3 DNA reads TGTGCCAGCAGCCGGATCGCCAGGGGGAATGAAAAACTGTTTTTT. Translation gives CASSRIARGNEKLFF. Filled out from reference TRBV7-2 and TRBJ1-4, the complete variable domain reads GAGVSQSPSNKVTEKGKDVELRCDPISGHTALYWYRQSLGQGLEFLIYFQGNSAPDKSGLPSDRFSAERTGGSVSTLTIQRTQQEDSAVYLCASSRIARGNEKLFFGSGTQLSVL.